This passage covers 16 T cell receptor beta chains from one sample sequenced in a study of T cells after yellow fever vaccination. TCRdb called the 5' RACE reads again in MiXCR, with one record for every CDR3 protein. Of about 320,000 distinct CDR3 sequences in the sample, 3.5% to 4.5% were seen once. The sample consisted of PBMCs, taken 15 days after the yellow fever booster vaccination. The receptor set was obtained from a man between 18 and 29 years old who received the YFV17D yellow fever vaccine.

This clonotype was observed many times. CDR3 in amino acids: CASTTSGDLTDTQYF. The CDR3 DNA follows: TGTGCCAGCACGACTAGCGGGGATCTCACAGATACGCAGTATTTT. The chain combines TRBV9 with TRBJ2-3, with 11 bases identical to TRBD2. This CDR3 has 15 amino acids. V gave up 6 bases and J gave up 2 bases; unmatched junction bases: 5. Germline V gene sequence: CDR1 SGDLS, CDR2 YYNGEE.

This clonotype was detected ten times or more. The gene calls are TRBV7-2 and TRBJ2-5; a weak D match, TRBD2 (5 bases). The V end lost 3 bases, the J end lost 5 bases, and 13 bases lay between the germline ends. From germline, CDR1 is SGHTA and CDR2 FQGNSA. There are 14 residues in the CDR3. The CDR3 sequence is CASSLTLAGETQYF. In DNA, the CDR3 is TGTGCCAGCAGCTTGACCCTAGCCGGGGAGACCCAGTACTTC.

This clonotype appeared many times. V usage is TRBV2 and J usage is TRBJ2-1; 12 nucleotides match TRBD2. The CDR3 loop spans 15 amino acids. CDR1 and CDR2 (germline): SNHLY, FYNNEI. Trimming removed 7 bases from V and 6 bases from J; junction bases left unmatched: 7. CDR3 nucleotide sequence: TGTGCCAGCAAGACCGGGACTAGCGGGTTCAATGAGCAGTTCTTC. It encodes CASKTGTSGFNEQFF. The complete variable domain, with remaining parts taken from reference TRBV2 and TRBJ2-1, reads EPEVTQTPSHQVTQMGQEVILRCVPISNHLYFYWYRQILGQKVEFLVSFYNNEISEKSEIFDDQFSVERPDGSNFTLKIRSTKLEDSAMYFCASKTGTSGFNEQFFGPGTRLTVL.

The chain is built from TRBV18 and TRBJ1-2, with unresolved D. Germline V gene lookup returns CDR1 KGHSH and CDR2 LQKENI. The CDR3 is 11 amino acids. V lost 3 bases to trimming and J lost 8 bases, with 7 bases between them. CDR3 coding DNA: TGTGCCAGCTCACCTCAGTCCGGCTACACCTTC. Residues: CASSPQSGYTF.

This clonotype was observed at least ten times. The rearrangement uses TRBV6-5 and TRBJ2-7, with unresolved D. The CDR3 length is 13 residues. In germline, CDR1 is MNHEY, CDR2 SVGAGI. V was cut by 0 bases and J by 4 bases, with 7 bases left in between. Written as DNA, the CDR3 is TGTGCCAGCAGTTACTCGGGGAAGTACGAGCAGTACTTC. Its translation: CASSYSGKYEQYF.

In its sample, this clonotype was seen many times. This chain links TRBV6-5 with TRBJ2-1, with 9 bases fitting TRBD1. This CDR3 is 14 amino acids long. Losses at the gene ends were 6 bases for V and 2 bases for J; bases not matched to a gene: 2. The germline V gene encodes CDR1 MNHEY and CDR2 SVGAGI. Here the CDR3 reads CASRDRGAYNEQFF. For the CDR3, the DNA is TGTGCCAGCAGGGACAGGGGCGCCTACAATGAGCAGTTCTTC.

The J gene is TRBJ2-1, the V gene TRBV4-3, with 9 bases fitting TRBD1. Looked up from germline, CDR1 is LGHNA and CDR2 is YSLEER. Trimming at V came to 3 bases and at J to 5 bases, leaving 8 bases not matched to a gene. This CDR3 contains 16 residues. This CDR3 is CASSQIAGTGHNEQFF. CDR3 coding DNA: TGCGCCAGCAGCCAGATCGCCGGGACAGGGCACAATGAGCAGTTCTTC.

The chain combines TRBV6-2 or TRBV6-3 with TRBJ1-2; tentative D call: TRBD1 (5 bases). CDR1 is MNHEY and CDR2 is SVGEGT in the germline V gene. Trimming left V 5 bases short and J 0 bases short, with 7 bases between. The CDR3 consists of 13 residues. This CDR3 is CASSDSPNYGYTF. DNA of the CDR3: TGTGCCAGCAGTGACAGTCCTAACTATGGCTACACCTTC.

This clonotype was detected ten times or more. This rearrangement joins TRBV5-1 to TRBJ1-2; 8 bases match TRBD1. The CDR3 is 14 amino acids. In germline, CDR1 is SGHRS, CDR2 YFSETQ. Trimming cost V 3 bases and J 6 bases; bases outside gene matches: 7. The CDR3 nucleotides read TGCGCCAGCAGCTCCGACAGGGGCCGGGATGGCTACACCTTC. Its protein product is CASSSDRGRDGYTF.

The V gene is TRBV5-6, the J gene TRBJ1-3; D remains unclear. Trimming left V 0 bases short and J 4 bases short, with 14 bases between. CDR1 and CDR2 from the germline V gene are SGHDT and YYEEEE. This CDR3 contains 16 residues. The CDR3 spells CASSLERTLAGNTIYF. In DNA, the CDR3 is TGTGCCAGCAGCTTGGAAAGGACGTTGGCCGGAAACACCATATATTTT.

At least ten counts were recorded for this clonotype. The chain couples TRBV29-1 to TRBJ2-1; D gene ambiguous. Looked up from germline, CDR1 is SQVTM and CDR2 is ANQGSEA. CDR3 size: 13 residues. The V and J ends lost 6 bases and 2 bases respectively, with 11 bases between them. Here the CDR3 reads CSVKGQTYNEQFF. CDR3 coding DNA: TGCAGCGTAAAAGGTCAAACCTACAATGAGCAGTTCTTC.

This clonotype occurred a few times. The J gene is TRBJ2-2, the V gene TRBV28, with D maybe TRBD1 (6 bases). Germline CDR1 MDHEN, CDR2 SYDVKM. There are 17 residues in the CDR3. V was trimmed by 1 base and J by 1 base, leaving 13 bases between them. CDR3 sequence: CASSLSLGTQNTGELFF. The CDR3 nucleotides are TGTGCCAGCAGTTTATCGCTCGGGACACAGAACACCGGGGAGCTGTTTTTT.

This clonotype was detected a few times. The genes are TRBV5-1 and TRBJ1-1; D is undetermined. The CDR3 consists of 13 residues. V dropped 1 base and J dropped 5 bases, with 9 bases sitting between them. Per germline, CDR1 SGHRS and CDR2 YFSETQ. In DNA, the CDR3 is TGCGCCAGCAGCTTGATCGGGAGGACTGAAGCTTTCTTT. This sequence encodes CASSLIGRTEAFF.

This chain uses TRBV7-2 with TRBJ2-3; no clear D. This CDR3 contains 13 residues. Between the trimmed V and J ends, which lost 2 bases and 2 bases, there was a span of 5 bases. CDR1 is SGHTA, CDR2 FQGNSA, per germline. Written as DNA, the CDR3 is TGTGCCAGCAGCTTAACAAACACAGATACGCAGTATTTT. Translated, it gives CASSLTNTDTQYF.

This clonotype occurred a few times. V and J are TRBV5-4 and TRBJ2-3; 9 bases are shared with TRBD2. The CDR3 contains 17 residues. The V and J ends lost 4 bases and 2 bases, in that order; junction bases with no gene match: 11. Germline V gives CDR1 SGHNT, CDR2 YYREEE (reference sequence). CDR3 DNA sequence: TGTGCCAGCAGCAAGGCCACGAGCGGGGGGATCACAGATACGCAGTATTTT. It specifies CASSKATSGGITDTQYF.

This clonotype turned up a few times. This chain uses TRBV3-1 with TRBJ2-5; D unresolved. CDR3 size: 14 residues. The V and J ends lost 4 bases and 5 bases respectively, with 14 bases between them. Germline V gives CDR1 LGHDT, CDR2 YNNKEL (reference sequence). As DNA, the CDR3 is TGTGCCAGCAGCCGTTGGCAGGACGGGGAGACCCAGTACTTC. Its translation: CASSRWQDGETQYF.